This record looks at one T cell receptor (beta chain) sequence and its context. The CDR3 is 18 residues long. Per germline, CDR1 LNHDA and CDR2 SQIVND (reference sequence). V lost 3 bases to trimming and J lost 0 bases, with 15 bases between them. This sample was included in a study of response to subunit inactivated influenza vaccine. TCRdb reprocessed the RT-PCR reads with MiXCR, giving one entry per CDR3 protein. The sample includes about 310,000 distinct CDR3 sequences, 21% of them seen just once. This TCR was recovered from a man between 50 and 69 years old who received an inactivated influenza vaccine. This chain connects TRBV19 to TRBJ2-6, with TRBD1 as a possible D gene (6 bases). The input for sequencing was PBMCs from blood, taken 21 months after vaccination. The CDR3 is CASSISAGVPSGANVLTF. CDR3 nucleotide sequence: TGTGCCAGTAGTATTAGTGCAGGGGTCCCCTCTGGGGCCAACGTCCTGACTTTC. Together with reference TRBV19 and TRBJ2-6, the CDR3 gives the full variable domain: DGGITQSPKYLFRKEGQNVTLSCEQNLNHDAMYWYRQDPGQGLRLIYYSQIVNDFQKGDIAEGYSVSREKKESFPLTVTSAQKNPTAFYLCASSISAGVPSGANVLTFGAGSRLTVL.